These 7 T cell receptor beta chains came from one sample sequenced in a study of cytomegalovirus exposure and HLA in healthy donors. In the PCR, 60 Vbeta and 13 Jbeta primers were used. Sequencing was performed with immunoSEQ multiplex PCR; in TCRdb, only in-frame clones are kept and a portion is missing. The data hold about 300,000 clones, with roughly 88% observed a single time. Sequencing was carried out using PBMCs. Receptor source: a man aged 35 to 55 in good health and CMV-seropositive.

The chain is built from TRBV29-1 and TRBJ2-1; a possible D gene is TRBD2 (6 bases). The V and J ends lost 7 bases and 4 bases respectively, with 14 bases between them. The germline V gene encodes CDR1 SQVTM and CDR2 ANQGSEA. The CDR3 has 13 residues. CDR3 coding DNA: TGCAGCGCCCGCTACCGGGGGTACAATGAGCAGTTCTTC. Translation: CSARYRGYNEQFF.

Comment on this clone: The sample carries other DNA sequences with the same CDR3. The rearrangement links TRBV19 to TRBJ2-7; TRBD2 aligns across 9 bases. With V trimmed by 3 bases and J by 0 bases, 3 bases remained unmatched. There are 15 residues in the CDR3. Per germline, CDR1 LNHDA and CDR2 SQIVND (reference sequence). Written as DNA, the CDR3 is TGTGCCAGTAGTATTGGTAGCGGGAGCTCCTACGAGCAGTACTTC. Translation: CASSIGSGSSYEQYF. The variable domain in full, completed from reference TRBV19 and TRBJ2-7, reads DGGITQSPKYLFRKEGQNVTLSCEQNLNHDAMYWYRQDPGQGLRLIYYSQIVNDFQKGDIAEGYSVSREKKESFPLTVTSAQKNPTAFYLCASSIGSGSSYEQYFGPGTRLTVT.

V and J are TRBV7-9 and TRBJ2-7; 7 nucleotides line up with TRBD2. CDR1 and CDR2 (germline): SEHNR, FQNEAQ (reference sequence). The CDR3 consists of 15 residues. V trimming: 4 bases; J trimming: 4 bases; junction bases outside the gene matches: 10. The CDR3 protein is CASSSGTTKPYEQYF. The DNA of the CDR3 is TGTGCCAGCAGCTCAGGGACTACCAAACCTTACGAGCAGTACTTC.

This clone was picked up a small number of times. J is TRBJ2-7 and V is TRBV6-6, with 9 bases fitting TRBD1. In germline, CDR1 is MNHNY, CDR2 SVGAGI (reference sequence). After removal of 6 bases from V and 1 base from J, the junction contained 7 bases not matched to a gene. The CDR3 is 15 amino acids. The CDR3 nucleotides read TGTGCCAGCAGCCTACCGGGACAGGGATCCTACGAGCAGTACTTC. Translating gives CASSLPGQGSYEQYF.

The CDR3 DNA sequence: TGTGCCAGCAGCTTGGGATGGGCGGGGATAGCTTACGAGCAGTACTTC. Protein sequence: CASSLGWAGIAYEQYF. This chain uses TRBV5-5 with TRBJ2-7; a weak D match, TRBD2 (6 bases). CDR3 size: 16 residues. Per germline, CDR1 SGHKS and CDR2 YYEKEE (reference sequence). V lost 0 bases and J lost 4, with 17 bases in between.

Comments on this clone: Other DNA sequences in the sample encode the same CDR3. This chain links TRBV19 with TRBJ2-5; perhaps TRBD1 as D (6 bases). V was cut by 5 bases and J by 2 bases, with 9 bases left in between. The germline V gene has CDR1 LNHDA and CDR2 SQIVND (reference sequence). There are 13 residues in the CDR3. The CDR3 nucleotides are TGTGCCAGTAGTTCTGGACAGCAAGAGACCCAGTACTTC. This translates into CASSSGQQETQYF. Full variable domain (remainder filled in from reference TRBV19 and TRBJ2-5): DGGITQSPKYLFRKEGQNVTLSCEQNLNHDAMYWYRQDPGQGLRLIYYSQIVNDFQKGDIAEGYSVSREKKESFPLTVTSAQKNPTAFYLCASSSGQQETQYFGPGTRLLVL.

The chain uses TRBV7-3 and TRBJ2-1, with 7 bases identical to TRBD2. The CDR3 is made up of 15 amino acids. Germline CDR1 reads SGHTA; CDR2 reads FQGTGA. V was clipped by 4 bases and J by 3 bases; unmatched bases: 6. CDR3 DNA: TGTGCCAGCAGCTACATGGCGGGGGACTACAATGAGCAGTTCTTC. Residues: CASSYMAGDYNEQFF. The entire variable domain, with the rest obtained from reference TRBV7-3 and TRBJ2-1, is as follows: GAGVSQTPSNKVTEKGKYVELRCDPISGHTALYWYRQSLGQGPEFLIYFQGTGAADDSGLPNDRFFAVRPEGSVSTLKIQRTERGDSAVYLCASSYMAGDYNEQFFGPGTRLTVL.